The entry that follows covers one TCR beta chain sequence. This clonotype came up once. The antigen this receptor binds is unknown. Per-base quality was not reported, and no clone a single base away is much larger than it. Donors were under 40 systemically healthy Caucasian individuals from Russia aged roughly 6 to 95 years. Each donor gave approximately 10 milliliters of peripheral blood, collected into EDTA-treated Vacutainer tubes. PBMCs were isolated by Ficoll-Paque density-gradient centrifugation, with at least 7 million obtained per sample. Total RNA was extracted from PBMCs with Trizol reagent, with at least 6 micrograms obtained per sample. For every donor, flow cytometry on a PBMC aliquot measured the percentage of naive CD45RAhigh/CD27high T cells. Libraries were made using 5' RACE. The instrument given in TCRdb is Illumina HiSeq 2500. A second PCR of roughly 7 to 11 cycles was performed with a sample-barcoded 5' primer and a J-beta primer mix. A unique molecular identifier was introduced onto each TCR beta cDNA molecule by a template-switch 5' adaptor carrying 12 random nucleotides. Each sample yielded at least 2.5 million CDR3-containing paired-end reads. First-strand cDNA synthesis was performed from all RNA using the Mint cDNA synthesis kit, with priming by a TRBC-specific oligonucleotide. Following uracil-DNA glycosylase treatment, a first 18-cycle PCR with universal primers M1SS and BC2_uni_R was performed on all cDNA. The authors' pipeline ran thus. For normalization, 1 million high-quality reads were randomly selected from each sample, with every read carrying a distinct molecular identifier. Reads sharing molecular identifiers were discarded rather than binned into consensus sequences. MiTCR, set to a Q25 quality threshold and the strictest error-elimination algorithm, was used for CDR3 identification, clonotype clustering and error correction. A nonparametric unseen species model with Euler transformation was used to estimate lower-bound total TCR beta diversity. TCRdb cleaned the public reads at Q25 with fastp, built clones with MiXCR and kept in-frame beta chains. One record per CDR3 amino acid sequence lists the most common genes and DNA. These V and J calls derive from TCRdb rather than the authors' analysis. Present in this sample are around 1.5 million distinct CDR3 sequences, around 59% of which were seen just once. The top ten constitute over 5.5% of the sample.

These data originate in a study of blood T cells in healthy people across ages (dated by TCRdb to about 2015). About the full investigation: In model experiments, template switching captured roughly one uniquely barcoded TCR beta cDNA molecule for every two T cells. The study measured age-related changes in TCR beta repertoire diversity using deep sequencing normalized with unique cDNA molecular identifiers. The donors were divided into four age groups: young (average approximately 15 years), middle-aged (approximately 41), aged (about 60) and long-lived (about 80). To avoid experimental bias, donors of different ages were spread randomly across the sequencing lanes. The study analyzed two additional independent replicas of 1 million unique cDNA reads from the same blood draw for two donors, one aged 18 to 29 and one aged 80 or older.

Summary of the overall study and its limitations: Compared with the aged group, more naive CD4+ T cells, fewer expanded clones and increased TCR diversity were shown by the long-lived group, suggesting age selection. Estimates of total diversity from one million sequenced T cells were regarded as lower bounds and underestimates. Because donor CMV infection status was unknown, age-related changes in expanded clonotypes were potentially confounded. Observed TCR beta diversity per million T cells fell roughly linearly with age, and a significant reduction was already apparent by age about 38. Observed TCR beta diversity correlated strongly with the percentage of naive T cells measured by flow cytometry. Because profiling used bulk unsorted PBMCs, naive and antigen-experienced compartments could not be compared conclusively.

This receptor was taken from a man aged 18 to 29 in good health. The sequencing sample was made of blood.

The CDR3 reads as follows: CASSYLAGPYEQYF. The nucleotide sequence reads TGTGCCAGCAGTTACCTAGCGGGGCCCTACGAGCAGTACTTC. The chain is assembled from TRBV6-2 or TRBV6-3 and TRBJ2-7; 9 central bases correspond to TRBD2. There are 14 amino acids in the CDR3, from cysteine to phenylalanine inclusive. Just CDR3 DNA is preserved here, 42 bases in frame from base 1. Per the germline V gene, MNHEY is the CDR1 and SVGEGT is the CDR2. Clipping removes 2 bases from V and 2 bases from J, with 1 as the unmatched junction base count.